This entry lists 9 T cell receptor beta chains sequenced from one sample in a study of shared clonotypes between healthy human individuals. Sequencing used immunoSEQ multiplex PCR; TCRdb keeps in-frame clones, though not all of them. Counted here are about half a million clones, roughly 78% occurring once; the ten biggest clones make up about an eighth. The sequenced material came from PBMCs. These receptors came from a woman aged 35 to 49 in good health. Some clones in this sample may be carry-over from other donors' samples.

Comments on this clone: This same CDR3 is encoded by further DNA sequences in the sample. V usage is TRBV18 and J usage is TRBJ1-2; D is unclear. Per the germline V gene, CDR1 is KGHSH and CDR2 is LQKENI. The germline V and J ends were trimmed by 0 bases and 4 bases, with 6 bases remaining between them. This CDR3 has 13 amino acids. The CDR3 nucleotides read TGTGCCAGCTCACCACCCGGAGGCTATGGCTACACCTTC. Translated: CASSPPGGYGYTF.

In this sample, this clone turned up once. As DNA, the CDR3 is TGCGCCAGCAGCCCTGACAGGGTCGGGGAAAAACTGTTTTTT. It codes for CASSPDRVGEKLFF. The chain combines TRBV5-1 with TRBJ1-4; 7 nucleotides agree with TRBD1. V lost 4 bases, J lost 8 bases, and 8 bases stayed unmatched. From germline, CDR1 is SGHRS and CDR2 YFSETQ. The CDR3 sequence is 14 residues long. Full variable domain (missing parts from reference TRBV5-1 and TRBJ1-4): KAGVTQTPRYLIKTRGQQVTLSCSPISGHRSVSWYQQTPGQGLQFLFEYFSETQRNKGNFPGRFSGRQFSNSRSEMNVSTLELGDSALYLCASSPDRVGEKLFFGSGTQLSVL.

The rearrangement links TRBV2 to TRBJ2-1; D is possibly TRBD2 (6 bases). The V end lost 4 bases, the J end lost 8 bases, and 12 bases lay between the germline ends. CDR3 size: 13 residues. The germline V gene encodes CDR1 SNHLY and CDR2 FYNNEI. CDR3 loop: CASSGAGFYEQFF. CDR3 nucleotides: TGTGCCAGCAGTGGAGCGGGTTTCTATGAGCAGTTCTTC.

The chain couples TRBV7-3 to TRBJ2-1; D may be TRBD2 (6 bases). From germline, CDR1 is SGHTA and CDR2 FQGTGA. This CDR3 is built from 14 residues. Trimming cost V 2 bases and J 10 bases, with 15 bases left between them. CDR3 coding DNA: TGTGCCAGCAGCTTATTGGGGGGAGCGCTAGAGCAGTTCTTC. It yields the protein CASSLLGGALEQFF. Looking up the rest from reference TRBV7-3 and TRBJ2-1 gives the full variable domain: GAGVSQTPSNKVTEKGKYVELRCDPISGHTALYWYRQSLGQGPEFLIYFQGTGAADDSGLPNDRFFAVRPEGSVSTLKIQRTERGDSAVYLCASSLLGGALEQFFGPGTRLTVL.

Many counts were recorded for this clone. This rearrangement joins TRBV18 to TRBJ1-1; D perhaps matches TRBD1 (5 bases). The length of the CDR3 is 15 residues. Germline assignment: CDR1 KGHSH and CDR2 LQKENI. Between the trimmed V and J ends, which lost 1 base and 3 bases, there was a span of 12 bases. DNA for the CDR3: TGTGCCAGCTCACCACGCGGGGACGGCTACACTGAAGCTTTCTTT. Encoded protein: CASSPRGDGYTEAFF.

The chain employs TRBV7-2 and TRBJ2-5; D might be TRBD2 (5 bases). The DNA matches TRBJ2-7 better at its end, which makes the J call doubtful. From germline, CDR1 is SGHTA and CDR2 FQGNSA. The CDR3 sequence is 17 residues long. The CDR3 loop is CASSLNPPWDPRDEQYF. Here the CDR3 DNA reads TGTGCCAGCAGCCTAAACCCCCCGTGGGATCCGAGGGACGAGCAGTACTTC.

The chain combines TRBV7-9 with TRBJ2-1; D not resolved. Deletions cut 1 base from V and 5 bases from J, with 6 bases between. CDR3 length: 13 residues. In germline, CDR1 is SEHNR, CDR2 FQNEAQ (reference sequence). The CDR3 sequence: CASSLGWDNEQFF. CDR3 coding DNA: TGTGCCAGCAGCTTAGGTTGGGACAATGAGCAGTTCTTC.

The J gene is TRBJ1-5, the V gene TRBV6-5; 8 bases align to TRBD1. From germline, CDR1 is MNHEY and CDR2 SVGAGI. The V and J ends lost 0 bases and 5 bases, in that order; junction bases with no gene match: 6. The CDR3 is made up of 16 amino acids. This CDR3 reads CASSYSSRGPDQPQHF. The CDR3 nucleotides read TGTGCCAGCAGTTACTCGAGCAGGGGGCCCGATCAGCCCCAGCATTTT.

The chain links TRBV27 to TRBJ2-5; 7 bases are shared with TRBD2. V dropped 5 bases and J dropped 5; count of bases not matched to a gene: 11. Per the germline V gene, CDR1 is MNHEY and CDR2 is SMNVEV (reference sequence). CDR3 length: 15 residues. The CDR3 sequence is CASSKRDWGGETQYF. CDR3 DNA sequence: TGTGCCAGCAGTAAGCGGGACTGGGGCGGCGAGACCCAGTACTTC.